The clone carrying this TCR beta chain was recorded once. The data derive from a study of blood T cell repertoires in COVID-19. Across the whole study: Both acute and convalescent COVID-19 samples were obtained from the United States, Italy and Spain. Sources were T cells, B-cell-depleted T cells, or PBMCs; the material itself was cDNA or gDNA.

This CDR3 is 17 amino acids long. Trimming cost V 2 bases and J 5 bases, with 21 bases left between them. Germline CDR1 and CDR2: LGHDT and YNNKEL (reference sequence). Original methodology: Estimates of nucleated cell counts were drawn from the amplification of reference gene primers. Only in-frame clones appear in the TCRdb table, and some are missing; sequencing was by immunoSEQ multiplex PCR. The V and J calls and clone size come from that table; D and trimming were worked out from the DNA. The sample lists over 65,000 clones, about 87% seen once, with approximately 4.5% in the top ten. The rearrangement joins TRBV3-1 (or the pseudogene TRBV3-2) to TRBJ1-1; D gene unclear. This receptor was identified in a man over 45 with active COVID-19. Specimen: peripheral blood. The CDR3 region is CASSQSPEGPERTEAFF. As DNA, the CDR3 is TGTGCCAGCAGCCAATCTCCGGAGGGCCCCGAACGGACTGAAGCTTTCTTT.